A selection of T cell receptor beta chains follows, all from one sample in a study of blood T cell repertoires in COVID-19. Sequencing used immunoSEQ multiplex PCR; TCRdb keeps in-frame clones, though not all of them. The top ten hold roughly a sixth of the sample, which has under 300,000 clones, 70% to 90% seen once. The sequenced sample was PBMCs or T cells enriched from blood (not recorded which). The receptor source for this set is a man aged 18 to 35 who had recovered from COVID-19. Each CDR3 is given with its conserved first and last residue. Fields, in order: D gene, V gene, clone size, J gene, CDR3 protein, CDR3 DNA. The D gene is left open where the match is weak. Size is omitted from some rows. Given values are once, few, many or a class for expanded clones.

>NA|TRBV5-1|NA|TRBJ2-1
CASSPDGVDEQFF
TGCGCCAGCAGCCCGGACGGGGTAGATGAGCAGTTCTTC
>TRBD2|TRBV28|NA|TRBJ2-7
CASSPTSGLDYEQYF
TGTGCCAGCAGTCCCACTAGCGGCCTTGACTACGAGCAGTACTTC
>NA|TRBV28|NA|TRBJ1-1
CASSLEFMNTEAFF
TGTGCCAGCAGTTTAGAGTTTATGAACACTGAAGCTTTCTTT
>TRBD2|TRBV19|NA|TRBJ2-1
CASSTTSGAHSYNEQFF
TGTGCCAGTAGTACCACTAGCGGGGCTCACTCCTACAATGAGCAGTTCTTC
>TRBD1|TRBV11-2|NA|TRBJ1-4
CASRDRGEKLFF
TGTGCCTCCCGGGACAGGGGTGAAAAACTGTTTTTT
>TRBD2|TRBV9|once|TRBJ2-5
CASSVGVAGEVETQYF
TGTGCCAGCAGCGTAGGGGTAGCGGGAGAAGTGGAGACCCAGTACTTC
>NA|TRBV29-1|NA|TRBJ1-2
CSVGGVGSYGYTF
TGCAGCGTTGGGGGCGTGGGTTCCTATGGCTACACCTTC
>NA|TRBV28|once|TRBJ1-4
CASISVGAETNEKLFF
TGTGCCAGCATTTCAGTGGGCGCCGAAACTAATGAAAAACTGTTTTTT
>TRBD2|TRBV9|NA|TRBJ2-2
CASSARVSGRAVGGTGELFF
TGTGCCAGCAGCGCCCGCGTTAGCGGGAGGGCCGTCGGTGGCACCGGGGAGCTGTTTTTT
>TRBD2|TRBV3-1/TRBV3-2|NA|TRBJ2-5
CASSQSPISGGYQETQYF
TGTGCCAGCAGCCAATCCCCGATTAGCGGGGGGTATCAAGAGACCCAGTACTTC
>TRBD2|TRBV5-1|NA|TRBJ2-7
CASSLSLAGNSYEQYF
TGCGCCAGCAGCTTAAGTCTAGCGGGGAACTCCTACGAGCAGTACTTC
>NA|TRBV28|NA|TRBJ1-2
CASSLPPTGNYGYTF
TGTGCCAGCAGTCTTCCCCCGACGGGGAACTATGGCTACACCTTC
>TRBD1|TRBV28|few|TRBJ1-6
CASSKGTGGSSPLHF
TGTGCCAGCAGCAAAGGGACAGGGGGTAGTTCACCCCTCCACTTT
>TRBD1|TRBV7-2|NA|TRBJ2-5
CASSARTGQETQYF
TGTGCCAGCAGCGCGAGGACAGGCCAAGAGACCCAGTACTTC
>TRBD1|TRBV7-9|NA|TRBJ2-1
CASSLRDRPYNEQFF
TGTGCCAGCAGCCTCCGGGACAGACCCTACAATGAGCAGTTCTTC
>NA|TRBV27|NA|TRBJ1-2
CASSPRPQSYGYTF
TGTGCCAGCAGTCCCAGGCCACAATCCTATGGCTACACCTTC
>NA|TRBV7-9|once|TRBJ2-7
CASSFRYEQYF
TGTGCCAGCAGCTTCCGGTACGAGCAGTACTTC
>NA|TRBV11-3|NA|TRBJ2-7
CASSLSSTVARNEQYF
TGTGCCAGCAGCCTATCTAGTACGGTAGCGAGGAACGAGCAGTACTTC
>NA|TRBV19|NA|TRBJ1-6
CASREGGQGDSPLHF
TGTGCCAGTAGGGAAGGCGGCCAGGGTGATTCACCCCTCCACTTT
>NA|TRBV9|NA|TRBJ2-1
CASSVGTTDEQFF
TGTGCCAGCAGCGTAGGGACTACGGATGAGCAGTTCTTC
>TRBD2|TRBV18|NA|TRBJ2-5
CASSPSSGTPQETQYF
TGTGCCAGCTCACCGAGTAGCGGGACGCCACAAGAGACCCAGTACTTC
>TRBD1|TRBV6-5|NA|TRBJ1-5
CASSTGQTQPQHF
TGTGCCAGCAGTACGGGACAGACTCAGCCCCAGCATTTT
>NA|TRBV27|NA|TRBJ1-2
CASSLVANYGYTF
TGTGCCAGCAGTTTAGTAGCTAACTATGGCTACACCTTC
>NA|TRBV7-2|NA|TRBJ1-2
CASSLQGGDGYTF
TGTGCCAGCAGCTTACAGGGAGGGGATGGCTACACCTTC
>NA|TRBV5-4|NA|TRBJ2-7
CASSFGEYEQYF
TGTGCCAGCAGCTTCGGGGAATACGAGCAGTACTTC
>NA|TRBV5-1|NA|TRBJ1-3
CASSLFQTGPGNTIYF
TGCGCCAGCAGCTTGTTCCAAACAGGGCCTGGAAACACCATATATTTT
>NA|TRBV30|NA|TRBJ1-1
CAWSATGNTEAFF
TGTGCCTGGAGCGCGACGGGGAACACTGAAGCTTTCTTT